This is a list of T cell receptor beta chains from one sample in a study of post-analysis software for immune sequencing data. MiXCR, run by TCRdb on the PCR reads, gives a single entry per CDR3 protein. The profile shows 750,000 to 950,000 distinct CDR3 sequences, approximately 50% of them singletons. Sequencing used blood. The receptors derive from a girl aged 10 to 17 with multiple sclerosis. Each CDR3 is given with its conserved first and last residue. D genes are given only for firm matches. Part of the rows lack a size; the others show once, few, many or a class for expanded clones.

>TRBD2|TRBV3-1|.|TRBJ2-7
CASSQGLAGHEQYF
TGTGCCAGCAGCCAAGGACTAGCGGGACACGAGCAGTACTTC
>.|TRBV28|.|TRBJ2-5
CASSPPGDSRTQYF
TGTGCCAGCAGCCCGCCGGGCGATAGCCGAACCCAGTACTTC
>.|TRBV4-1|.|TRBJ2-5
CASSPRGVTETQYF
TGTGCCAGCAGCCCCAGGGGAGTTACAGAGACCCAGTACTTC
>TRBD1|TRBV5-1|.|TRBJ1-1
CASSPWNRGLTEAFF
TGCGCCAGCAGCCCCTGGAACAGGGGGCTTACTGAAGCTTTCTTT
>.|TRBV5-1|few|TRBJ2-7
CASSRLGQTPYEQYF
TGCGCCAGCAGCCGCCTCGGTCAAACCCCCTACGAGCAGTACTTC
>.|TRBV9|.|TRBJ2-2
CASSSNPTDTGELFF
TGTGCCAGCAGCTCAAATCCTACGGACACCGGGGAGCTGTTTTTT
>TRBD2|TRBV4-2|once|TRBJ2-7
CASSQVGAGELSYEQYF
TGTGCCAGCAGCCAAGTTGGGGCGGGGGAACTCTCCTACGAGCAGTACTTC
>.|TRBV29-1|.|TRBJ2-7
CSVGDSYYEQYF
TGCAGCGTTGGAGACAGTTACTACGAGCAGTACTTC
>.|TRBV5-1|.|TRBJ2-7
CASSLGASEQYF
TGCGCCAGCAGCTTGGGGGCATCCGAGCAGTACTTC
>TRBD2|TRBV20-1|.|TRBJ2-1
CSALETSGRAMDEQFF
TGCAGTGCTCTTGAGACTAGCGGGAGGGCTATGGATGAGCAGTTCTTC
>TRBD1|TRBV29-1|.|TRBJ1-4
CSVGTGDEKLFF
TGCAGCGTCGGGACAGGGGATGAAAAACTGTTTTTT
>.|TRBV7-9|few|TRBJ1-2
CASSFPGPPGPYGYTF
TGTGCCAGCAGCTTTCCGGGGCCCCCCGGCCCTTATGGCTACACCTTC
>.|TRBV15|.|TRBJ2-4
CATSSTGTRDKNIQYF
TGTGCCACCAGCAGTACAGGGACGAGGGACAAAAACATTCAGTACTTC
>TRBD1|TRBV5-1|many|TRBJ2-7
CASSLWTGSSYEQYF
TGCGCCAGCAGCTTATGGACAGGGAGCTCCTACGAGCAGTACTTC
>.|TRBV30|.|TRBJ1-5
CAWSADSNQPQHF
TGTGCCTGGAGCGCGGATAGCAATCAGCCCCAGCATTTT
>TRBD1|TRBV4-1|.|TRBJ1-5
CASSQGDRAGNQPQHF
TGCGCCAGCAGCCAGGGGGACAGGGCCGGCAATCAGCCCCAGCATTTT
>.|TRBV25-1|few|TRBJ2-5
CASSAYQETQYF
TGTGCCAGCAGTGCGTACCAAGAGACCCAGTACTTC
>.|TRBV25-1|few|TRBJ2-7
CASSEGRRSSYEQYF
TGTGCCAGCAGTGAAGGTCGAAGGAGCTCCTACGAGCAGTACTTC
>.|TRBV18|.|TRBJ1-1
CASPGTGNTEAFF
TGTGCCAGCCCCGGGACGGGAAACACTGAAGCTTTCTTT
>.|TRBV6-6|once|TRBJ2-3
CASGGPAWDTQYF
TGTGCCAGCGGGGGACCTGCGTGGGATACGCAGTATTTT
>.|TRBV3-1|.|TRBJ2-7
CASSRAGAASYEQYF
TGTGCCAGCAGCCGCGCAGGGGCAGCCTCCTACGAGCAGTACTTC
>TRBD1|TRBV3-1|.|TRBJ2-1
CASKSGTGNYNEQFF
TGTGCCAGCAAATCCGGGACAGGTAACTACAATGAGCAGTTCTTC
>TRBD1|TRBV6-5|few|TRBJ1-2
CASSQNRGPYGYTF
TGTGCCAGCAGTCAAAACAGGGGGCCCTATGGCTACACCTTC
>TRBD2|TRBV7-2|.|TRBJ2-1
CASSLLRGSPQFF
TGTGCCAGCAGCTTATTGCGGGGGAGCCCCCAGTTCTTC
>.|TRBV6-5|many|TRBJ2-5
CASSYWALRETQYF
TGTGCCAGCAGTTACTGGGCACTGCGGGAGACCCAGTACTTC
>.|TRBV5-1|.|TRBJ1-6
CASSLGGWRTNSPLHF
TGCGCCAGCAGCTTGGGTGGGTGGCGGACGAATTCACCCCTCCACTTT
>.|TRBV2|.|TRBJ1-2
CASTDLERDNYGYTF
TGTGCCAGCACTGATTTAGAACGGGACAACTATGGCTACACCTTC
>TRBD1|TRBV5-1|.|TRBJ1-4
CASSSDRDNEKLFF
TGCGCCAGCAGCTCGGACAGGGATAATGAAAAACTGTTTTTT
>TRBD2|TRBV5-1|few|TRBJ2-5
CASSWRLAGEETQYF
TGCGCCAGCAGCTGGAGACTAGCGGGGGAAGAGACCCAGTACTTC
>TRBD1|TRBV18|.|TRBJ2-3
CASSLPGQGPTTDTQYF
TGTGCCAGCTCACTTCCGGGACAGGGTCCCACCACAGATACGCAGTATTTT
>TRBD2|TRBV6-2/TRBV6-3|few|TRBJ2-1
CASSDKTPSGSYNEQFF
TGTGCCAGCAGTGACAAAACCCCTAGCGGCTCCTACAATGAGCAGTTCTTC
>TRBD2|TRBV20-1|.|TRBJ2-7
CSARDRPRTSGSGYEQYF
TGCAGTGCTAGAGATCGCCCCCGGACTAGCGGGAGCGGCTACGAGCAGTACTTC
>.|TRBV9|.|TRBJ1-2
CASSVESRYTF
TGTGCCAGCAGCGTAGAAAGTCGCTACACCTTC
>.|TRBV20-1|few|TRBJ2-7
CSARDRSGGIGAYEQYF
TGCAGTGCTAGAGATCGATCGGGCGGGATCGGAGCCTACGAGCAGTACTTC
>.|TRBV2|.|TRBJ1-1
CASSEEAGITEAFF
TGTGCCAGCAGTGAAGAGGCAGGTATCACTGAAGCTTTCTTT
>.|TRBV29-1|.|TRBJ2-7
CSVENGESYEQYF
TGCAGCGTTGAAAACGGGGAGTCATACGAGCAGTACTTC
>TRBD1|TRBV9|.|TRBJ1-1
CASSVGGTGFEAFF
TGTGCCAGCAGCGTAGGGGGGACAGGGTTTGAAGCTTTCTTT
>.|TRBV7-9|.|TRBJ2-3
CASSSGDGTPVSDTQYF
TGTGCCAGCAGCTCAGGAGACGGGACTCCTGTCTCAGATACGCAGTATTTT
>TRBD2|TRBV12-3/TRBV12-4|.|TRBJ2-3
CASSSSRAGRTDTQYF
TGTGCCAGCAGTTCCTCAAGAGCGGGACGAACAGATACGCAGTATTTT
>.|TRBV5-1|.|TRBJ2-1
CASSQPGPQGNEQFF
TGCGCCAGCAGCCAACCGGGACCCCAGGGGAATGAGCAGTTCTTC
>TRBD1|TRBV20-1|.|TRBJ1-6
CSARVPGQGYSPLHF
TGCAGTGCTCGAGTACCGGGACAGGGGTATTCACCCCTCCACTTT